A selection of T cell receptor beta chains follows, all from one sample in a study of T cells after posttransplantation cyclophosphamide. The protocol was immunoSEQ multiplex PCR, while the TCRdb copy is restricted to in-frame clones and leaves out a portion. The sample has about 4,100 clones, around 79% seen once. The sequencing here drew on PBMCs, taken about 4 weeks after a stem cell transplant with posttransplant cyclophosphamide. These TCRs come from a male patient in his forties or fifties who received an allogeneic stem cell transplant from an unrelated donor, was CMV-positive, and had acute GVHD only. The graft donor may be the source of some T cells. Each CDR3 is given without its conserved first and last residue. Fields, in order: V gene, CDR3 protein.

V: TRBV2; CDR3: ASSEAGQAYEQY
V: TRBV11-2; CDR3: ASSPGTGGAYGYT
V: TRBV27; CDR3: ASSLRLSGGAGEQF
V: TRBV19; CDR3: ASSIRDRDIEQY
V: TRBV19; CDR3: ASSSPGGPPLVNEQF
V: TRBV19; CDR3: ASSPGGYGNQPQH
V: TRBV29-1; CDR3: SVPRGVNMNTEAF
V: TRBV27; CDR3: ASSLIGVGNQPQH
V: TRBV19; CDR3: ASSEGEGPQETQY
V: TRBV5-1; CDR3: ASSEDLNQPQH
V: TRBV10-2; CDR3: ASSNVTVSGIYNEQF
V: TRBV7-2; CDR3: ASSLAPSGSSTDTQY
V: TRBV4-3; CDR3: ASSQDWAGTYGYT
V: TRBV19; CDR3: ASSITSGRAGEQF
V: TRBV30; CDR3: AWSLKKPIVDSEAYEQY
V: TRBV18; CDR3: ASSPSAEPTGELF
V: TRBV5-6; CDR3: ASSLGGAPVDEQF
V: TRBV6-1; CDR3: ASSGISYEQY
V: TRBV6-6; CDR3: ASKDRGHYEQY
V: TRBV28; CDR3: AWGRQHGTDTQY
V: TRBV9; CDR3: ASSVGGVPETQY
V: TRBV13; CDR3: ASSLDYSLKPDSYGYT
V: TRBV7-8; CDR3: ASSHPGLAGGTLYNEQF
V: TRBV27; CDR3: ASRGVWSSPLH
V: TRBV2; CDR3: ASSTSGSSYNEQF
V: TRBV5-6; CDR3: ASRGYNEQF
V: TRBV7-9; CDR3: ASSSPLAAEQF
V: TRBV5-4; CDR3: ASSSTGREGSYEQY
V: TRBV7-9; CDR3: ASSPNRGGELF
V: TRBV11-3; CDR3: ASSPGGGPPTDTQY
V: TRBV7-2; CDR3: ASSFFGGNTEAF
V: TRBV14; CDR3: ASSQVGTENT
V: TRBV7-9; CDR3: ASSSRRQGEKLF
V: TRBV5-6; CDR3: ASSLWGLGGDTEAF
V: TRBV7-9; CDR3: ASRLRRTGELF
V: TRBV21-1; CDR3: ASSKVSSREERAKNIQY
V: TRBV7-2; CDR3: ASSDGQRYEQY
V: TRBV2; CDR3: ASREGTGSPQIDQPQH
V: TRBV9; CDR3: ASSVNSGETQY
V: TRBV9; CDR3: ASSVDFLGELF
V: TRBV7-9; CDR3: ASSSQGYEQY
V: TRBV27; CDR3: ASSLGLGTATTGELF
V: TRBV11-2; CDR3: ASSLQYQETQY
V: TRBV11-2; CDR3: ASSRQGVNTEAF
V: TRBV5-5; CDR3: ASSPPRQASYEQY
V: TRBV18; CDR3: ASSRGQTNQPQH
V: TRBV4-1; CDR3: ASSASRSATNEKLF
V: TRBV15; CDR3: AASTGVNTEAF
V: TRBV9; CDR3: ASSVEGGEDNEQF
V: TRBV29-1; CDR3: SAALNEQF
V: TRBV19; CDR3: ASSTPTGRSTDTQY
V: TRBV28; CDR3: ASSVIRTGGSYGYT
V: TRBV10-3; CDR3: AIKLGQGGLDGYT
V: TRBV2; CDR3: ASSATGGRYEQY
V: TRBV7-2; CDR3: ASSNTTLTLPDTQY
V: TRBV27; CDR3: ASRRPGQAGETQY
V: TRBV5-1; CDR3: ASKSKGQASTDTQY
V: TRBV14; CDR3: ASRRDGENIQY
V: TRBV19; CDR3: ASSTDKNYGYT
V: TRBV23-1; CDR3: ASSPPPLGHEQY